Listed below are T cell receptor beta chains from one sample, sequenced in a study of T cells in localized non-small cell lung cancer. TCRdb keeps only in-frame clones here, not all; method: immunoSEQ multiplex PCR. This table has roughly 39,000 clones, around nine tenths appearing once. Sequencing used peripheral blood, obtained before any cancer treatment. The origin of the receptors is a man aged 18-49 years with stage I lung adenocarcinoma. CDR3s include the opening cysteine and the closing phenylalanine or tryptophan. The order of the fields is D gene, J gene, V gene, clone size, CDR3 protein, CDR3 DNA. D genes are given only for firm matches. Only some rows state a clone size, as once, few, many or a class for expanded clones.

D gene: .
J gene: TRBJ2-2
V gene: TRBV4-2
clone size: .
CDR3 protein: CASSQDLPGARVYTGELFF
CDR3 DNA: TGTGCCAGCAGCCAAGATCTACCAGGGGCTAGGGTGTACACCGGGGAGCTGTTTTTT

D gene: .
J gene: TRBJ1-2
V gene: TRBV6-5
clone size: .
CDR3 protein: CASGRLRDGYGYTF
CDR3 DNA: TGTGCCAGCGGTCGTCTGCGGGACGGCTATGGCTACACCTTC

D gene: .
J gene: TRBJ1-4
V gene: TRBV6-1
clone size: .
CDR3 protein: CATQQGPTNEKLFF
CDR3 DNA: TGTGCCACCCAACAGGGCCCAACTAATGAAAAACTGTTTTTT

D gene: .
J gene: TRBJ2-3
V gene: TRBV6-6
clone size: .
CDR3 protein: CASSPRDSTDTQYF
CDR3 DNA: TGTGCCAGCAGTCCGCGGGACTCCACAGATACGCAGTATTTT

D gene: TRBD1
J gene: TRBJ1-4
V gene: TRBV4-2
clone size: .
CDR3 protein: CASSLDRGEKLFF
CDR3 DNA: TGTGCCAGCAGCCTGGACAGGGGTGAAAAACTGTTTTTT

D gene: TRBD1
J gene: TRBJ2-1
V gene: TRBV7-9
clone size: .
CDR3 protein: CASSFPLRTGDNEQFF
CDR3 DNA: TGTGCCAGCAGCTTTCCCCTTCGGACAGGGGATAATGAGCAGTTCTTC

D gene: TRBD1
J gene: TRBJ1-1
V gene: TRBV7-3
clone size: .
CDR3 protein: CASSLGTGYTEAFF
CDR3 DNA: TGTGCCAGCAGCTTAGGGACAGGGTACACTGAAGCTTTCTTT

D gene: .
J gene: TRBJ1-2
V gene: TRBV20-1
clone size: few
CDR3 protein: CSAAIQGGYTF
CDR3 DNA: TGCAGTGCCGCAATACAGGGAGGCTACACCTTC

D gene: TRBD1
J gene: TRBJ2-7
V gene: TRBV7-2
clone size: .
CDR3 protein: CASSSWTGEEQYF
CDR3 DNA: TGTGCCAGCAGCTCCTGGACAGGTGAAGAGCAGTACTTC

D gene: .
J gene: TRBJ2-5
V gene: TRBV7-9
clone size: .
CDR3 protein: CASSLGGDQYF
CDR3 DNA: TGTGCCAGCAGCTTGGGGGGAGACCAGTACTTC

D gene: TRBD1
J gene: TRBJ1-1
V gene: TRBV30
clone size: .
CDR3 protein: CAWRRRGGVATEAFF
CDR3 DNA: TGTGCCTGGAGGCGCAGGGGGGGGGTAGCCACTGAAGCTTTCTTT

D gene: .
J gene: TRBJ2-3
V gene: TRBV5-1
clone size: .
CDR3 protein: CASSLSWGTDTQYF
CDR3 DNA: TGCGCCAGCAGCCTTTCCTGGGGGACAGATACGCAGTATTTT

D gene: .
J gene: TRBJ2-7
V gene: TRBV30
clone size: .
CDR3 protein: CAWSVRKVGEQYF
CDR3 DNA: TGTGCCTGGAGTGTACGAAAAGTTGGGGAGCAGTACTTC

D gene: TRBD1
J gene: TRBJ1-4
V gene: TRBV11-2
clone size: .
CDR3 protein: CASSRDRGNEKLFF
CDR3 DNA: TGTGCCAGCAGTCGGGACAGGGGTAATGAAAAACTGTTTTTT

D gene: .
J gene: TRBJ1-1
V gene: TRBV30
clone size: .
CDR3 protein: CAWSSEGEAFF
CDR3 DNA: TGTGCCTGGAGTTCAGAGGGAGAAGCTTTCTTT

D gene: .
J gene: TRBJ1-2
V gene: TRBV29-1
clone size: .
CDR3 protein: CSASRSGGYTF
CDR3 DNA: TGCAGCGCCTCACGATCGGGAGGCTACACCTTC

D gene: .
J gene: TRBJ1-1
V gene: TRBV10-3
clone size: few
CDR3 protein: CAISEVGGVDTEAFF
CDR3 DNA: TGTGCCATCAGTGAGGTGGGGGGGGTGGACACTGAAGCTTTCTTT

D gene: .
J gene: TRBJ2-6
V gene: TRBV19
clone size: .
CDR3 protein: CASSSPGRSGANVLTF
CDR3 DNA: TGTGCCAGTAGCTCCCCGGGTCGCTCTGGGGCCAACGTCCTGACTTTC

D gene: TRBD1
J gene: TRBJ1-5
V gene: TRBV19
clone size: .
CDR3 protein: CASSAYPRGSNQPQHF
CDR3 DNA: TGTGCCAGTAGTGCCTACCCCAGGGGGAGCAATCAGCCCCAGCATTTT

D gene: .
J gene: TRBJ2-2
V gene: TRBV7-4
clone size: .
CDR3 protein: CASSPAGGQVNTGELFF
CDR3 DNA: TGTGCCAGCAGCCCAGCGGGGGGACAGGTAAACACCGGGGAGCTGTTTTTT

D gene: TRBD2
J gene: TRBJ2-3
V gene: TRBV29-1
clone size: .
CDR3 protein: CSVLIAGGPKTDTQYF
CDR3 DNA: TGCAGCGTATTAATAGCGGGGGGGCCGAAGACAGATACGCAGTATTTT

D gene: .
J gene: TRBJ1-1
V gene: TRBV19
clone size: .
CDR3 protein: CASRNGNYMNTEAFF
CDR3 DNA: TGTGCCAGTAGGAACGGTAACTACATGAACACTGAAGCTTTCTTT

D gene: TRBD2
J gene: TRBJ2-2
V gene: TRBV15
clone size: .
CDR3 protein: CATSRDARLAGGMTGELFF
CDR3 DNA: TGTGCCACCAGCAGAGATGCAAGACTAGCGGGGGGTATGACCGGGGAGCTGTTTTTT

D gene: .
J gene: TRBJ2-5
V gene: TRBV7-2
clone size: .
CDR3 protein: CASSFGWAGETQYF
CDR3 DNA: TGTGCCAGCAGCTTCGGTTGGGCGGGGGAGACCCAGTACTTC

D gene: .
J gene: TRBJ1-2
V gene: TRBV9
clone size: .
CDR3 protein: CASSVAPNDDYGYTF
CDR3 DNA: TGTGCCAGCAGCGTAGCCCCCAATGATGACTATGGCTACACCTTC